Presented here are 29 T cell receptor beta chains from one specimen sequenced in a study of shared clonotypes between healthy human individuals. Here immunoSEQ multiplex PCR was the method, and the copy in TCRdb shows in-frame clones only, minus some. The sample lists millions of clones; 85% to 95% were seen once. Sequences were obtained from naive CD4+ T cells sorted from blood. The subset here: CD45RA+ positively selected. These receptor sequences come from a man aged 18 to 29 in good health.

This rearrangement joins TRBV7-2 to TRBJ1-2, with unresolved D. Per germline, CDR1 SGHTA and CDR2 FQGNSA. V dropped 5 bases and J dropped 1 base, with 11 bases sitting between them. The CDR3 is made up of 14 amino acids. CDR3 loop: CASSPAADNYGYTF. The DNA for the CDR3 is TGTGCCAGCAGCCCCGCCGCGGATAACTATGGCTACACCTTC. The full variable domain, rest sourced from reference TRBV7-2 and TRBJ1-2, is GAGVSQSPSNKVTEKGKDVELRCDPISGHTALYWYRQSLGQGLEFLIYFQGNSAPDKSGLPSDRFSAERTGGSVSTLTIQRTQQEDSAVYLCASSPAADNYGYTFGSGTRLTVV.

The chain is built from TRBV9 and TRBJ2-3, with D perhaps given as TRBD1 or TRBD2 (5 bases each). The CDR3 consists of 15 residues. The V end was cut by 7 bases, the J end by 1 base, with 16 bases between. In germline, CDR1 is SGDLS, CDR2 YYNGEE. CDR3 sequence: CASGVGVIGTDTQYF. DNA of the CDR3: TGTGCCAGCGGTGTGGGGGTAATAGGCACAGATACGCAGTATTTT.

This chain connects TRBV30 to TRBJ1-1, with a possible D match to TRBD1 (5 bases). The germline V gene encodes CDR1 GTSNPN and CDR2 SVGIG (reference sequence). The V gene lost 2 bases and the J gene lost 6 bases, with 16 bases spanning the gap. The CDR3 has 14 residues. CDR3 nucleotides: TGTGCCTGGAGTAAAGGGGCCCTCCTGGCTGAAGCTTTCTTT. As protein: CAWSKGALLAEAFF.

V gene TRBV5-4 combines with J gene TRBJ2-5; D may be TRBD1 or TRBD2 (6 bases each). V was trimmed by 5 bases and J by 3 bases, leaving 14 bases between them. This CDR3 is built from 14 residues. Germline CDR1 SGHNT, CDR2 YYREEE (reference sequence). The CDR3 loop reads CASRKGGKKETQYF. The CDR3 nucleotides are TGTGCCAGCAGGAAGGGGGGTAAAAAAGAGACCCAGTACTTC.

This clone was seen just once. Other DNA sequences from this sample encode an identical CDR3 as well. The CDR3 DNA follows: TGTGCCAGCAGCTTAGGCCAGGTTGAAAAACTGTTTTTT. Protein: CASSLGQVEKLFF. The chain links TRBV11-2 to TRBJ1-4; D is unclear. V was clipped by 1 base and J by 7 bases, with 7 bases between them. This CDR3 is 13 amino acids long. Germline V gene lookup returns CDR1 SGHAT and CDR2 FQNNGV.

This chain joins TRBV4-1 and TRBJ2-5, with 9 bases aligning to TRBD2. V trimming: 1 base; J trimming: 5 bases; junction bases outside the gene matches: 8. CDR3 length equals 16 residues. CDR1 and CDR2 from the germline V gene are MGHRA and YSYEKL. CDR3 loop: CASSQAETSGVETQYF. The CDR3 nucleotides are TGCGCCAGCAGCCAAGCCGAGACTAGCGGCGTCGAGACCCAGTACTTC.

This chain connects TRBV5-4 to TRBJ1-2; D is uncertain. Trimming stripped 4 bases from V and 6 bases from J, with 16 bases between. Looked up from germline, CDR1 is SGHNT and CDR2 is YYREEE (reference sequence). The CDR3 covers 14 residues. This chain's CDR3 is CASSPGLPSHGYTF. In DNA form, the CDR3 reads TGTGCCAGCAGCCCAGGTTTGCCATCCCATGGCTACACCTTC.

The chain links TRBV4-1 to TRBJ2-5; 7 positions agree with TRBD1. With 5 bases clipped from V and 5 bases from J, the junction kept 11 bases outside the gene matches. Germline loops: CDR1 MGHRA, CDR2 YSYEKL. The CDR3 has 15 amino acids. The CDR3 protein is CASSVRQGQPETQYF. DNA of the CDR3: TGCGCCAGCAGCGTTCGACAGGGCCAACCGGAGACCCAGTACTTC.

On this clone: The same CDR3 can be traced to other DNA sequences in this sample. The rearrangement joins TRBV6-1 to TRBJ2-7; tentatively, D is TRBD1 (6 bases). This CDR3 is built from 12 residues. V gave up 6 bases and J gave up 3 bases, with 9 bases separating them. Germline V gene sequence: CDR1 MNHNS, CDR2 SASEGT. CDR3 DNA sequence: TGTGCCAGCAGGACGGACAGCTACGAGCAGTACTTC. Its translation: CASRTDSYEQYF.

The sample holds one count of this clone. Within the sample, other DNA sequences also encode this same CDR3. This chain joins TRBV18 and TRBJ2-7; 8 positions match TRBD1. Germline V gene sequence: CDR1 KGHSH, CDR2 LQKENI. V was pared by 2 bases and J by 3 bases, with 0 bases of the junction left unmatched. The CDR3 length is 13 residues. CDR3 coding DNA: TGTGCCAGCTCACCAACAGGGGGCTACGAGCAGTACTTC. As protein: CASSPTGGYEQYF.

The V gene is TRBV18, the J gene TRBJ2-5; the D gene is possibly TRBD2 (6 bases). V lost 3 bases to trimming and J lost 5 bases, with 22 bases between them. Germline CDR1 is KGHSH and CDR2 is LQKENI. This CDR3 is 17 amino acids long. CDR3 in amino acids: CASSPTTGTFIGETQYF. CDR3 bases: TGTGCCAGCTCACCCACGACCGGGACTTTTATTGGTGAGACCCAGTACTTC.

This sequence joins TRBV10-3 and TRBJ2-5; 9 bases map to TRBD1. With 2 bases clipped from V and 4 bases from J, the junction kept 5 bases outside the gene matches. The CDR3 contains 15 residues. Germline CDR1 is ENHRY and CDR2 is SYGVKD. The CDR3 here is CAISESLGQGETQYF. CDR3 DNA sequence: TGTGCCATCAGTGAGAGCTTGGGACAGGGAGAGACCCAGTACTTC.

The J gene is TRBJ2-7, the V gene TRBV7-2; no clear D gene. V was cut by 2 bases and J by 3 bases, with 11 bases left in between. This CDR3 region has 14 residues. Germline values: CDR1 SGHTA, CDR2 FQGNSA. In DNA, the CDR3 is TGTGCCAGCAGCTTAAAGGGCTCGGGCTACGAGCAGTACTTC. It specifies CASSLKGSGYEQYF.

DNA of the CDR3: TGCAGCGTTGAAGGCAACTCCGGGACTAGTGACACCGGGGAGCTGTTTTTT. Its protein is CSVEGNSGTSDTGELFF. V usage is TRBV29-1 and J usage is TRBJ2-2; 8 bases align to TRBD2. Germline values: CDR1 SQVTM, CDR2 ANQGSEA. This CDR3 is built from 17 residues. V was clipped by 1 base and J by 3 bases; unmatched bases: 10.

This chain uses TRBV6-1 with TRBJ1-2, with TRBD1 as a possible D gene (5 bases). V lost 3 bases and J lost 4, with 12 bases in between. The CDR3 extends over 14 amino acids. Germline CDR1 MNHNS, CDR2 SASEGT. CDR3 nucleotides: TGTGCCAGCAGTGAGGCTATCGGGGCCTATGGCTACACCTTC. This translates into CASSEAIGAYGYTF.

The chain employs TRBV10-2 and TRBJ1-6, with D uncertain. V was shortened by 5 bases and J by 7 bases, with 6 bases between the two germline ends. The CDR3 loop spans 12 amino acids. The germline CDR1 and CDR2 sequences are WSHSY and SAAADI. The chain's CDR3 is CASSSPNSPLHF. The CDR3 DNA follows: TGCGCCAGCAGTTCCCCCAATTCACCCCTCCACTTT.

This CDR3 is CASSRSGESTDTQYF. The CDR3 coding sequence is TGCGCCAGCAGCCGAAGCGGGGAAAGCACAGATACGCAGTATTTT. The chain couples TRBV4-1 to TRBJ2-3; 7 bases match TRBD2. Trimming took 4 bases from V and 0 from J; bases not matched to a gene: 4. This CDR3 has 15 amino acids. From germline, CDR1 is MGHRA and CDR2 YSYEKL.

The chain combines TRBV21-1 with TRBJ1-2; the table calls TRBD1, which could not be checked here. TRBV21-1 is a known pseudogene. The length of the CDR3 is 17 residues. CDR3 nucleotide sequence: TGTGCCAGCAGAGGGACAGCTATGGCAGAAGGTAACTATGGCTACACCTTC. It encodes CASRGTAMAEGNYGYTF.

This clone has more than one count but fewer than ten. The chain links TRBV10-1 to TRBJ1-6; D remains ambiguous. V was pared by 3 bases and J by 13 bases, with 16 bases between. Per germline, CDR1 WNHNN and CDR2 SYGVQD (reference sequence). The CDR3 length is 14 residues. The DNA for the CDR3 is TGCGCCAGCAGTGACGGAGACACCGGCGTTCCCCTCCACTTT. Its protein product is CASSDGDTGVPLHF.

This clone has just one count. This chain joins TRBV6-1 and TRBJ2-4, with no clear D. The CDR3 has 16 residues. Looked up from germline, CDR1 is MNHNS and CDR2 is SASEGT. The V and J ends lost 4 bases and 5 bases respectively, with 18 bases between them. The CDR3 spells CASSAFWTPKENIQYF. The CDR3 DNA reads as TGTGCCAGCAGTGCCTTCTGGACCCCAAAGGAAAACATTCAGTACTTC.

The V and J genes are TRBV19 and TRBJ1-1; 8 nucleotides match TRBD1. The CDR3 is 14 amino acids. J was trimmed by 4 bases and V by 4 bases; bases with no gene match: 5. Germline CDR1 LNHDA, CDR2 SQIVND (reference sequence). CDR3 sequence reads: CASSNTGGVTEAFF. The CDR3 nucleotides are TGTGCCAGTAGTAACACAGGGGGGGTCACTGAAGCTTTCTTT.

The chain has TRBV10-3 and TRBJ2-1; D is unresolved. The CDR3 loop spans 13 amino acids. CDR1 is ENHRY and CDR2 is SYGVKD in the germline V gene. Deletions cut 2 bases from V and 5 bases from J, with 7 bases between. DNA of the CDR3: TGTGCCATCAGTGAGCCAGGAAACAATGAGCAGTTCTTC. It codes for CAISEPGNNEQFF.

This chain connects TRBV30 to TRBJ2-2, with TRBD2 identical over 14 bases. The CDR3 totals 16 residues. V lost 4 bases, J lost 7 bases, and 8 bases stayed unmatched. Germline V gene sequence: CDR1 GTSNPN, CDR2 SVGIG (reference sequence). The CDR3 spells CAWNPGLAGVGGELFF. CDR3 in DNA: TGTGCCTGGAATCCGGGACTAGCGGGAGTGGGCGGGGAGCTGTTTTTT.

V is TRBV4-3 and J is TRBJ2-3, with D possibly matching TRBD1 (6 bases). Germline CDR1 is LGHNA and CDR2 is YSLEER. V dropped 5 bases and J dropped 2 bases, with 14 bases sitting between them. The CDR3 is 15 residues long. The CDR3 DNA is TGCGCCAGCAGCGTACTAACAGGGAACACAGATACGCAGTATTTT. As protein: CASSVLTGNTDTQYF.

The chain recombines TRBV29-1 with TRBJ1-1; D unclear. CDR1 SQVTM and CDR2 ANQGSEA come from the germline V gene. The CDR3 has 15 amino acids. V was trimmed by 3 bases and J by 1 base, leaving 15 bases between them. The CDR3 DNA sequence: TGCAGCGTTGAGTTGCCGGCAAGAGAGAACACTGAAGCTTTCTTT. Translated, it gives CSVELPARENTEAFF.

V is TRBV2 and J is TRBJ1-2, with 11 bases that match TRBD1. CDR1 and CDR2 from the germline V gene are SNHLY and FYNNEI. There are 13 residues in the CDR3. J lost 8 bases, V lost 6 bases, and 5 bases had no gene match. CDR3 loop: CASSGQGARGYTF. In nucleotides, the CDR3 is TGTGCCAGCAGCGGACAGGGGGCGAGGGGCTACACCTTC.

The chain combines TRBV6-5 with TRBJ2-3; unclear D gene. CDR1 and CDR2 from the germline V gene are MNHEY and SVGAGI. The V end was cut by 0 bases, the J end by 1 base, with 11 bases between. This CDR3 comprises 16 residues. CDR3 residues: CASSYSSNGGTDTQYF. DNA of the CDR3: TGTGCCAGCAGTTACTCAAGCAATGGCGGCACAGATACGCAGTATTTT.

This chain joins TRBV9 and TRBJ1-1; 8 bases align to TRBD1. The CDR3 has 15 residues. In germline, CDR1 is SGDLS, CDR2 YYNGEE. Germline trimming cut 0 bases from V and 2 bases from J; bases unmatched to any gene: 3. CDR3 nucleotides: TGTGCCAGCAGCGTAGAGGACAGGGTCAACACTGAAGCTTTCTTT. Translation: CASSVEDRVNTEAFF.

The rearrangement joins TRBV4-3 to TRBJ1-6; no clear D. The CDR3 runs 16 residues. V lost 0 bases and J 0 bases, leaving 6 bases between the germline ends. From germline, CDR1 is LGHNA and CDR2 YSLEER. CDR3 sequence: CASSQEASSYNSPLHF. In nucleotides, the CDR3 is TGCGCCAGCAGCCAAGAGGCCAGCTCCTATAATTCACCCCTCCACTTT.